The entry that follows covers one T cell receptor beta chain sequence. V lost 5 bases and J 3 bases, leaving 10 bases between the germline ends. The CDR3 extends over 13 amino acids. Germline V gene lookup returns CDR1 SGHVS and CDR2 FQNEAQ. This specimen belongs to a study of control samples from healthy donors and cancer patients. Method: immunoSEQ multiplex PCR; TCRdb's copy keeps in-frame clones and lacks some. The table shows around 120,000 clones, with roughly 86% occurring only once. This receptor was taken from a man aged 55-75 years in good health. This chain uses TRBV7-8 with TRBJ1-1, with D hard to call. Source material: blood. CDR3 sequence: CASSIRQYTEAFF. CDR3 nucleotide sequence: TGTGCCAGCAGCATTAGACAATACACTGAAGCTTTCTTT.